What follows are 27 T cell receptor beta chains derived from one specimen sequenced in a study of blood T cell dynamics during melanoma immunotherapy. Described time point: week 3, after first cycle of checkpoint inhibitor. Clones were sequenced by immunoSEQ multiplex PCR, and TCRdb holds only the in-frame ones, with some missing. The sample contains 25,000 to 35,000 clones, 65% to 85% of which appear only once. The starting material was blood, obtained from a patient treated with checkpoint blockade. The source is a human donor with melanoma.

The J gene is TRBJ1-4, the V gene TRBV11-2, with D possibly matching TRBD1 (5 bases). CDR3 length equals 14 residues. The V gene lost 5 bases and the J gene lost 4 bases, with 11 bases spanning the gap. Looked up from germline, CDR1 is SGHAT and CDR2 is FQNNGV. The CDR3, as DNA: TGTGCCAGCAGCAATTGGGGGGGTAATGAAAAACTGTTTTTT. Translated: CASSNWGGNEKLFF.

This chain uses TRBV2 with TRBJ2-6; D remains unclear. Deletions cut 3 bases from V and 0 bases from J, with 6 bases between. This CDR3 has 15 residues. Germline lookup yields CDR1 SNHLY and CDR2 FYNNEI. CDR3 sequence reads: CASSDWSSGANVLTF. In DNA form, the CDR3 reads TGTGCCAGCAGTGATTGGAGCTCTGGGGCCAACGTCCTGACTTTC.

The rearrangement uses TRBV28 and TRBJ1-1; D perhaps matches TRBD1 (5 bases). This CDR3 comprises 18 residues. Germline assignment: CDR1 MDHEN and CDR2 SYDVKM. With 5 bases removed from V and 3 bases from J, the gap between germline ends came to 25 bases. This CDR3 is CASSQPLFPTARDTEAFF. In DNA, the CDR3 is TGTGCCAGCAGTCAACCCCTCTTTCCGACAGCGAGGGACACTGAAGCTTTCTTT.

V is TRBV10-3 and J is TRBJ2-1; D gene uncertain. Germline values: CDR1 ENHRY, CDR2 SYGVKD. The germline V and J ends were trimmed by 0 bases and 4 bases, with 7 bases remaining between them. The CDR3 spans 14 residues. CDR3 DNA: TGTGCCATCAGTGAGTCCGGCAGTTACAATGAGCAGTTCTTC. It encodes CAISESGSYNEQFF.

This clone was observed a single time. The chain joins TRBV6-4 to TRBJ1-1; 9 bases match TRBD1. V shed 2 bases, J shed 6 bases, and the junction held 10 bases outside the gene matches. CDR3 length: 16 amino acids. From germline, CDR1 is MRHNA and CDR2 SNTAGT. CDR3 region: CASSDLWTGDISEAFF. The CDR3 DNA follows: TGTGCCAGCAGTGACCTATGGACAGGGGACATCTCTGAAGCTTTCTTT.

The V and J genes are TRBV2 and TRBJ1-5; D gene unclear. Germline V gene lookup returns CDR1 SNHLY and CDR2 FYNNEI. The CDR3 length is 13 residues. Trimming shortened V by 6 bases and J by 3 bases, and 9 bases separated the two germline ends. The CDR3: CASRLSPNQPQHF. The CDR3 DNA sequence: TGTGCCAGCAGACTTTCCCCCAATCAGCCCCAGCATTTT.

This chain connects TRBV28 to TRBJ2-3; TRBD2 aligns across 8 bases. This CDR3 has 16 residues. Germline-derived CDR1 and CDR2 are MDHEN and SYDVKM. The V and J ends lost 3 bases and 3 bases, in that order; junction bases with no gene match: 8. For the CDR3, the DNA is TGTGCCAGCAGTTTGACGCTAGCGGGTTTGACAGATACGCAGTATTTT. Translating it yields CASSLTLAGLTDTQYF. Full variable domain (outside the CDR3, taken from reference TRBV28 and TRBJ2-3): DVKVTQSSRYLVKRTGEKVFLECVQDMDHENMFWYRQDPGLGLRLIYFSYDVKMKEKGDIPEGYSVSREKKERFSLILESASTNQTSMYLCASSLTLAGLTDTQYFGPGTRLTVL.

The rearrangement links TRBV6-6 to TRBJ1-5; D uncertain. This CDR3 is built from 13 residues. V gave up 5 bases and J gave up 0 bases, with 5 bases separating them. Germline V gives CDR1 MNHNY, CDR2 SVGAGI (reference sequence). The CDR3 DNA reads as TGTGCCAGCAGTCCTCATAGCAATCAGCCCCAGCATTTT. Translating gives CASSPHSNQPQHF.

This clone was recorded only once. V is TRBV19 and J is TRBJ2-7; 7 bases are a match to TRBD2. Trimming at V came to 4 bases and at J to 3 bases, leaving 6 bases not matched to a gene. The CDR3 length is 14 residues. Germline CDR1 and CDR2: LNHDA and SQIVND (reference sequence). The CDR3 DNA is TGTGCCAGTAGTACCGGGGGGTCTTTCTACGAGCAGTACTTC. It codes for CASSTGGSFYEQYF.

V is TRBV6-1 and J is TRBJ1-5; perhaps TRBD1 as D (6 bases). Deletions cut 2 bases from V and 1 base from J, with 9 bases between. Germline V gene data show CDR1 as MNHNS and CDR2 as SASEGT. CDR3 length equals 15 residues. The CDR3 coding sequence is TGTGCCAGCAGTGAACCAGGGGTCAGCAATCAGCCCCAGCATTTT. This sequence encodes CASSEPGVSNQPQHF.

The V call is TRBV18, the J call TRBJ2-1; D call uncertain. The CDR3 is 14 residues long. V lost 6 bases and J 5 bases, leaving 14 bases between the germline ends. The germline V gene has CDR1 KGHSH and CDR2 LQKENI. This CDR3 is CASSPQQIDNEQFF. The CDR3 DNA follows: TGTGCCAGCTCGCCGCAGCAAATTGACAATGAGCAGTTCTTC.

In this sample, this clone turned up a few times. This chain joins TRBV7-6 and TRBJ2-3, with a possible D match to TRBD2 (5 bases). Germline CDR1 is SGHVS and CDR2 is FNYEAQ. The CDR3 spans 15 residues. V dropped 5 bases and J dropped 1 base, with 13 bases sitting between them. CDR3 DNA: TGTGCCAGCAGCCTAGGGAGTTTGGGCACAGATACGCAGTATTTT. Its protein product is CASSLGSLGTDTQYF.

The chain is built from TRBV13 and TRBJ1-2, with 7 positions matching TRBD1. Germline CDR1 reads PRHDT; CDR2 reads FYEKMQ (reference sequence). The CDR3 spans 16 residues. V dropped 5 bases and J dropped 2; count of bases not matched to a gene: 11. CDR3 sequence (DNA): TGTGCCAGCAGCCAAACAGGGGTCAATTTCAACTATGGCTACACCTTC. Protein sequence: CASSQTGVNFNYGYTF.

The rearrangement uses TRBV5-5 and TRBJ2-2, with 9 nucleotides matching TRBD1. J was trimmed by 4 bases and V by 0 bases; bases with no gene match: 4. Germline V CDR1 and CDR2: SGHKS, YYEKEE (reference sequence). The length of the CDR3 is 16 residues. The CDR3 loop reads CASSLGDREGTGELFF. CDR3 nucleotides: TGTGCCAGCAGCTTGGGGGACAGGGAAGGCACCGGGGAGCTGTTTTTT.

The chain links TRBV27 to TRBJ1-1; D is undetermined. The germline V gene encodes CDR1 MNHEY and CDR2 SMNVEV (reference sequence). Trimming shortened V by 6 bases and J by 1 base, and 9 bases separated the two germline ends. The length of the CDR3 is 13 residues. CDR3 loop: CASSHRRNTEAFF. CDR3 coding DNA: TGTGCCAGCAGCCACCGACGGAACACTGAAGCTTTCTTT.

V and J are TRBV5-1 and TRBJ1-1; maybe TRBD1 (5 bases). Germline-derived CDR1 and CDR2 are SGHRS and YFSETQ. Trimming cost V 6 bases and J 3 bases, with 24 bases left between them. The CDR3 is 17 amino acids. CDR3 sequence: CASTLGGALARDTEAFF. The CDR3 DNA follows: TGCGCCAGCACCCTGGGTGGGGCCTTGGCGAGGGACACTGAAGCTTTCTTT.

The V call is TRBV11-2, the J call TRBJ2-7; 12 bases map to TRBD2. J lost 1 base, V lost 1 base, and 8 bases had no gene match. This CDR3 contains 18 residues. The V gene's germline CDR1 is SGHAT and CDR2 FQNNGV. The CDR3 DNA follows: TGTGCCAGCAGCTTAGCCCAGACTAGCGGGAGCTCGTCCTACGAGCAGTACTTC. Encoded protein: CASSLAQTSGSSSYEQYF.

The chain combines TRBV28 with TRBJ1-5; D is unclear. V was trimmed by 6 bases and J by 7 bases, leaving 10 bases between them. The CDR3 consists of 12 residues. Germline CDR1 MDHEN, CDR2 SYDVKM. CDR3: CASRDLEQPQHF. CDR3 bases: TGTGCCAGCAGAGACCTGGAACAGCCCCAGCATTTT.

The genes are TRBV10-1 and TRBJ2-1; the match to TRBD2 covers 7 bases. Germline CDR1 is WNHNN and CDR2 is SYGVQD (reference sequence). The CDR3 extends over 16 amino acids. V lost 4 bases and J lost 8; bases outside the gene matches: 14. DNA for the CDR3: TGCGCCAGCAGTGGGCCCCAGACTAGCCCGACGGATGAGCAGTTCTTC. Its translation is CASSGPQTSPTDEQFF.

This clone occurred once. The rearrangement uses TRBV2 and TRBJ1-5; a weak D match, TRBD1 (5 bases). The CDR3 runs 14 residues. CDR1 is SNHLY, CDR2 FYNNEI, per germline. Trimming took 7 bases from V and 1 from J, leaving 11 bases between them. CDR3: CASMLGGSNQPQHF. CDR3 in DNA: TGTGCCAGCATGCTGGGGGGGAGCAATCAGCCCCAGCATTTT.

This chain uses TRBV5-1 with TRBJ2-5; possibly TRBD1 for D (5 bases). The CDR3 sequence is 14 residues long. V was clipped by 2 bases and J by 3 bases, with 11 bases between them. Germline V gives CDR1 SGHRS, CDR2 YFSETQ. CDR3 loop: CASSFPRREETQYF. DNA of the CDR3: TGCGCCAGCAGCTTTCCTCGCAGGGAAGAGACCCAGTACTTC.

The chain links TRBV29-1 to TRBJ2-7; no clear D. Trimming stripped 0 bases from V and 4 bases from J, with 10 bases between. The CDR3 loop spans 13 amino acids. The germline V gene encodes CDR1 SQVTM and CDR2 ANQGSEA. CDR3 nucleotides: TGCAGCGTTGAAGAAACCCTAGGGTACGAGCAGTACTTC. Its translation: CSVEETLGYEQYF.

This clone has a single count. The V gene is TRBV28, the J gene TRBJ1-4; perhaps TRBD1 as D (5 bases). The CDR3 runs 16 residues. From germline, CDR1 is MDHEN and CDR2 SYDVKM. V lost 3 bases and J 6 bases, leaving 17 bases between the germline ends. The CDR3, as DNA: TGTGCCAGCAGTTTGACGTACGAGGGGCGTTATGAAAAACTGTTTTTT. It encodes CASSLTYEGRYEKLFF.

The CDR3 region has the DNA TGTGCCAGCAGTGACCGGGGAAACCATGGGGAAAAACTGTTTTTT. Protein sequence: CASSDRGNHGEKLFF. The rearrangement links TRBV2 to TRBJ1-4; no clear D gene. This CDR3 comprises 15 residues. CDR1 and CDR2 (germline): SNHLY, FYNNEI. V was trimmed by 3 bases and J by 8 bases, leaving 16 bases between them.

The rearrangement links TRBV29-1 to TRBJ2-7; no clear D gene. The CDR3 runs 12 residues. V was shortened by 4 bases and J by 2 bases, with 9 bases between the two germline ends. Germline values: CDR1 SQVTM, CDR2 ANQGSEA. The chain's CDR3 is CSVGNIAYEQYF. CDR3 bases: TGCAGCGTTGGAAACATCGCCTACGAGCAGTACTTC.

The genes are TRBV18 and TRBJ1-4; D is ambiguous. The germline V gene encodes CDR1 KGHSH and CDR2 LQKENI. CDR3 length equals 12 residues. V gave up 3 bases and J gave up 11 bases, with 10 bases separating them. DNA of the CDR3: TGTGCCAGCTCACCCGGCGCGGAGAAACTGTTTTTT. Translating it yields CASSPGAEKLFF.

This chain uses TRBV6-5 with TRBJ1-1, with a weak D call TRBD1 (5 bases). V shed 0 bases and J shed 8 bases, with 10 bases lying between them. The V gene's germline CDR1 is MNHEY and CDR2 SVGAGI. This CDR3 has 13 amino acids. Here the CDR3 DNA reads TGTGCCAGCAGTTACTCTCGCAGGGACGAAGCTTTCTTT. It specifies CASSYSRRDEAFF.